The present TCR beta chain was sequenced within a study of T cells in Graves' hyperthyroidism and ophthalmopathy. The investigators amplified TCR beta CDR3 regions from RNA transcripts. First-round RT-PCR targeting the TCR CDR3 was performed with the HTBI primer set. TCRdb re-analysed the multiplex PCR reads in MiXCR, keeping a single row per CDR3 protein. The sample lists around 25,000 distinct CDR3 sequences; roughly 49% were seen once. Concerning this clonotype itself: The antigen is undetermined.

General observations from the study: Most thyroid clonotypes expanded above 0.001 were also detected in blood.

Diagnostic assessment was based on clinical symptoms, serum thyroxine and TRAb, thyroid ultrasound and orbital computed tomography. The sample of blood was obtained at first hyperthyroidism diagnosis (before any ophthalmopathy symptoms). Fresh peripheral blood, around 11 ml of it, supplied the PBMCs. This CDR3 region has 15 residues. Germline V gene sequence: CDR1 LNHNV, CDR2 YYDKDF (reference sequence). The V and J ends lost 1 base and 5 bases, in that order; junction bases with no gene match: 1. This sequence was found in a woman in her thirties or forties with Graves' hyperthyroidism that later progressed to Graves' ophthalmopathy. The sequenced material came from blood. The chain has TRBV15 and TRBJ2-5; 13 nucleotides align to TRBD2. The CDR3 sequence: CATSRGTSGSETQYF. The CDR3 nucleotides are TGTGCCACCAGCAGAGGGACTAGCGGGAGTGAGACCCAGTACTTC.